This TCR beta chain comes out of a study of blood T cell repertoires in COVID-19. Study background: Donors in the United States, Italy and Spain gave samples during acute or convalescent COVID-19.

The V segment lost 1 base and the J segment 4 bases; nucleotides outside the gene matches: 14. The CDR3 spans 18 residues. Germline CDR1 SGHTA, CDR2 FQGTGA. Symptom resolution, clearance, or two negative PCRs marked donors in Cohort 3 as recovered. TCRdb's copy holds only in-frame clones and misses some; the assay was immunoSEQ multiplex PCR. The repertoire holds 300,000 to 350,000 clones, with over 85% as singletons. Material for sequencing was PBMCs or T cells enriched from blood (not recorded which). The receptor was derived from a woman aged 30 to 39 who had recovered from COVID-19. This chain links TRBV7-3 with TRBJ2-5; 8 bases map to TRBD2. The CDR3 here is CASSLNGGVAGSRETQYF. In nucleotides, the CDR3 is TGTGCCAGCAGCTTAAACGGCGGGGTAGCGGGAAGTAGAGAGACCCAGTACTTC.